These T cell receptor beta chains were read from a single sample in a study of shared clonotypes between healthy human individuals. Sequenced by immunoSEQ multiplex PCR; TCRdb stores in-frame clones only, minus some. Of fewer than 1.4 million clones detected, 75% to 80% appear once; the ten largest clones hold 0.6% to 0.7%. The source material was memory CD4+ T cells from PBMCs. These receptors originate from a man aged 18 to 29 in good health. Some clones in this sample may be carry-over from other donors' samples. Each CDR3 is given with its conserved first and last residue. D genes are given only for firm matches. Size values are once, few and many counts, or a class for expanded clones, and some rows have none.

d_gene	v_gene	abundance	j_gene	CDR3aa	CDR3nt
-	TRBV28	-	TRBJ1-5	CASTDLRSGLSQPQHF	TGTGCCAGCACCGATCTCCGGTCGGGCCTCAGTCAGCCCCAGCATTTT
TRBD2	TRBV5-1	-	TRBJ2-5	CASSRWVAGQETQYF	TGCGCCAGCAGCCGGTGGGTAGCGGGACAAGAGACCCAGTACTTC
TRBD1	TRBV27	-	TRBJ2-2	CASSFSLRGGPGELFF	TGTGCCAGCAGTTTTAGTTTGCGAGGGGGCCCCGGGGAGCTGTTTTTT
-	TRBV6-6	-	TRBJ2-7	CASSRLGFEQYF	TGTGCCAGCAGCCGGTTAGGGTTCGAGCAGTACTTC
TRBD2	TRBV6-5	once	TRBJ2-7	CASSLAGREQYF	TGTGCCAGCAGCCTAGCGGGACGGGAGCAGTACTTC
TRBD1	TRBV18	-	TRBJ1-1	CASSRDRGLLSPEAFF	TGTGCCAGCTCACGGGACAGGGGGCTTCTGAGCCCTGAAGCTTTCTTT
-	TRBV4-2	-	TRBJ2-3	CASSQDSTDTQYF	TGTGCCAGCAGCCAAGATAGCACAGATACGCAGTATTTT
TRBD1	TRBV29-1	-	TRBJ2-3	CSVGGYRGPTDTQYF	TGCAGCGTTGGTGGATACAGGGGGCCCACAGATACGCAGTATTTT
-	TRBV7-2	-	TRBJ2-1	CASSWGTLNEQFF	TGTGCCAGCAGCTGGGGAACTCTCAATGAGCAGTTCTTC
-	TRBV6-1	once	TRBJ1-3	CASSGGHAIYSGNTIYF	TGTGCCAGCAGTGGGGGACACGCCATTTACTCTGGAAACACCATATATTTT
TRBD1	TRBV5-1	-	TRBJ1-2	CASSPDRGRGYTF	TGCGCCAGCAGCCCAGACAGGGGGCGAGGCTACACCTTC
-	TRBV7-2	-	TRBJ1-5	CASSLVNSNQPQHF	TGTGCCAGCAGCTTAGTGAATAGCAATCAGCCCCAGCATTTT
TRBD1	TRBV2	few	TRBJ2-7	CASTIERTGNEQYF	TGTGCCAGCACCATAGAAAGGACAGGAAACGAGCAGTACTTC
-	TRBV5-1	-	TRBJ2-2	CASSPYTGELFF	TGCGCCAGCAGCCCATACACCGGGGAGCTGTTTTTT
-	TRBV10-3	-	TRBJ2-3	CAISPRPGSDTQYF	TGTGCCATCAGTCCACGCCCAGGTTCAGATACGCAGTATTTT
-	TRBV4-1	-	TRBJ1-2	CASSQDTPDGAAIYGYTF	TGCGCCAGCAGCCAAGACACGCCCGACGGGGCAGCCATCTATGGCTACACCTTC
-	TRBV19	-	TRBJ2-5	CASSIRRRETQYF	TGTGCCAGTAGTATTAGGAGGAGAGAGACCCAGTACTTC
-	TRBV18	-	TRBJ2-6	CASSPYTPNSGANVLTF	TGTGCCAGCTCACCATACACGCCGAACTCTGGGGCCAACGTCCTGACTTTC
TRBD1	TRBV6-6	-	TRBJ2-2	CASNTPRDSVTGELFF	TGTGCCAGCAATACTCCCCGGGACAGCGTAACCGGGGAGCTGTTTTTT
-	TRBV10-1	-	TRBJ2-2	CASSDAAFTGELFF	TGCGCCAGCAGTGATGCGGCCTTCACCGGGGAGCTGTTTTTT
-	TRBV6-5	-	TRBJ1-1	CASTGTDAREAFF	TGTGCCAGCACGGGCACGGACGCACGTGAAGCTTTCTTT
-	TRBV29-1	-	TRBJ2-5	CSVGRETQYF	TGCAGCGTTGGTCGAGAGACCCAGTACTTC
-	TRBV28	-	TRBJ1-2	CASRLDQFYGYTF	TGTGCCAGCAGGCTAGACCAATTCTATGGCTACACCTTC
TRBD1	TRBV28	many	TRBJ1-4	CASKGGGGADEKLFF	TGTGCCAGCAAGGGAGGAGGGGGCGCGGATGAAAAACTGTTTTTT
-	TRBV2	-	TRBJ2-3	CASSEGQQWGQYF	TGTGCCAGCAGTGAAGGCCAGCAATGGGGACAGTATTTT
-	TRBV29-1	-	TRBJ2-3	CSVGTTDTQYF	TGCAGCGTCGGAACAACAGATACGCAGTATTTT
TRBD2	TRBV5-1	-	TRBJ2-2	CASSAIAGGAAGELFF	TGCGCCAGCAGCGCCATAGCGGGAGGAGCGGCCGGGGAGCTGTTTTTT
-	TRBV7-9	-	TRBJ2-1	CASSLLAMVVVDEQFF	TGTGCCAGCAGCTTGCTAGCGATGGTAGTTGTTGATGAGCAGTTCTTC
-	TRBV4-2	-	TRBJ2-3	CASSQRTGTDTQYF	TGTGCCAGCAGCCAACGAACAGGGACAGATACGCAGTATTTT
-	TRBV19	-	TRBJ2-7	CASSIRLSRASYEQYF	TGTGCCAGTAGTATCCGACTATCAAGAGCCTCCTACGAGCAGTACTTC
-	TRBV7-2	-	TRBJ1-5	CASSLGQGYQPQHF	TGTGCCAGCAGCTTAGGGCAGGGCTATCAGCCCCAGCATTTT
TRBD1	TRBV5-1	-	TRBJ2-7	CASSLGGQGINEQYF	TGCGCCAGCAGCTTGGGGGGACAGGGTATCAACGAGCAGTACTTC
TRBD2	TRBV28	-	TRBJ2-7	CASNDISGGSYEQYF	TGTGCCAGCAACGACATAAGCGGCGGGAGCTACGAGCAGTACTTC
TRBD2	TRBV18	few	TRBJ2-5	CASSPRLAGWETQYF	TGTGCCAGCTCACCACGACTAGCGGGGTGGGAGACCCAGTACTTC
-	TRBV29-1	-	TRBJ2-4	CSVEQGAKNIQYF	TGCAGCGTTGAACAGGGGGCCAAAAACATTCAGTACTTC
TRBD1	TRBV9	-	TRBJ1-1	CASSPNTGGTEAFF	TGTGCCAGCAGCCCCAACACAGGGGGCACTGAAGCTTTCTTT
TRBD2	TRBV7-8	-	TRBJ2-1	CASSSAGLAAIGEQFF	TGTGCCAGCAGCTCCGCCGGGCTAGCGGCAATAGGTGAGCAGTTCTTC
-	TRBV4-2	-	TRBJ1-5	CASSPSLGGPNQPQHF	TGTGCCAGCAGCCCTAGTCTGGGGGGTCCCAATCAGCCCCAGCATTTT
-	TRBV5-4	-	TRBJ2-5	CASSSIITGTQETQYF	TGTGCCAGCAGCTCGATAATTACAGGGACCCAAGAGACCCAGTACTTC
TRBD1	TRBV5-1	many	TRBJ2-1	CASSPDRGWSEQFF	TGCGCCAGCAGCCCTGACAGGGGCTGGAGTGAGCAGTTCTTC
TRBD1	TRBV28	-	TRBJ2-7	CASSSSGTGRSEQYF	TGTGCCAGCAGTTCCTCCGGGACAGGGAGGTCCGAGCAGTACTTC
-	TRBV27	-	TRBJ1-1	CASSFTQWESNTEAFF	TGTGCCAGCAGTTTTACACAGTGGGAGTCGAACACTGAAGCTTTCTTT
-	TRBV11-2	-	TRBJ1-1	CASSFSARGNTEAFF	TGTGCCAGCAGCTTTAGCGCGAGAGGTAACACTGAAGCTTTCTTT
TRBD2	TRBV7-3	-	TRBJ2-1	CASSLRPGTSGRANEQFF	TGTGCCAGCAGCTTAAGGCCCGGGACTAGCGGGAGGGCCAATGAGCAGTTCTTC
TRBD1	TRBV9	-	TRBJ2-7	CASSRGTGALVYEQYF	TGTGCCAGCAGCCGGGGGACAGGGGCTTTGGTCTACGAGCAGTACTTC
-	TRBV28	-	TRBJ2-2	CASSPTVDRELFF	TGTGCCAGCAGCCCCACGGTGGACCGGGAGCTGTTTTTT
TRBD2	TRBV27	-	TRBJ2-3	CASSLALAGADTQYF	TGTGCCAGCAGTTTAGCACTAGCGGGAGCAGATACGCAGTATTTT
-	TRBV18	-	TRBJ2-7	CASSPANPSPYEQYF	TGTGCCAGCTCACCAGCCAATCCCAGCCCCTACGAGCAGTACTTC
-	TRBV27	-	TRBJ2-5	CASSLFWPQETQYF	TGTGCCAGCAGTTTGTTCTGGCCCCAGGAGACCCAGTACTTC
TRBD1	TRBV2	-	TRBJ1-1	CASSVTGGVEAFF	TGTGCCAGCAGCGTTACAGGGGGTGTTGAAGCTTTCTTT